This is a list of T cell receptor beta chains from one sample in a study of blood T cell repertoires in COVID-19. Here immunoSEQ multiplex PCR was the method, and the copy in TCRdb shows in-frame clones only, minus some. The table has about 230,000 clones, about 90% seen once. Sequenced input: PBMCs or T cells enriched from blood (not recorded which). These receptors all come from a man younger than 40 who had recovered from COVID-19. CDR3s include the opening cysteine and the closing phenylalanine or tryptophan. D genes are given only for firm matches. Not all rows give a size; the values are once, few, many and, for expanded clones, a class.

TGCGCCAGCAGACCTACCACAGGGGCGGCCACTGAAGCTTTCTTT	CASRPTTGAATEAFF	TRBV5-1	TRBJ1-1	TRBD1	-
TGTGCCAGCAGCCGGACTAGTTCGGAGACCCAGTACTTC	CASSRTSSETQYF	TRBV12-3/TRBV12-4	TRBJ2-5	TRBD2	-
TGTGCCAGCAGCCCCTCCGGGCTAGCGGGAAGCTACGAGCAGTACTTC	CASSPSGLAGSYEQYF	TRBV6-2/TRBV6-3	TRBJ2-7	TRBD2	-
TGTGCCAGCAGCTTAGGCCTATTGAGCGGGAGCTTCTCTCACGAGCAGTACTTC	CASSLGLLSGSFSHEQYF	TRBV11-2	TRBJ2-7	TRBD2	-
TGCGCCAGCAGCCAACAACCGGGACTAGCGGGAAATAGGGGTGACACCGGGGAGCTGTTTTTT	CASSQQPGLAGNRGDTGELFF	TRBV4-1	TRBJ2-2	TRBD2	-
TGCAGCGTTGAAACTAGCGGGGGGGTAGATACGCAGTATTTT	CSVETSGGVDTQYF	TRBV29-1	TRBJ2-3	TRBD2	-
TGTGCCAGCAGCTTTTCGGGGAACACTGAAGCTTTCTTT	CASSFSGNTEAFF	TRBV5-4	TRBJ1-1	-	-
TGTGCCAGCAGCCAAGTACGGTTTTTGGCCTTC	CASSQVRFLAF	TRBV3-1/TRBV3-2	TRBJ1-2	-	-
TGTGCCAGTAGTATTGGTCACAGATACGAGCAGTACTTC	CASSIGHRYEQYF	TRBV19	TRBJ2-7	-	-
TGCAGTGCTAGTTTAGGCAGCGCAAGTAATGGCTACACCTTC	CSASLGSASNGYTF	TRBV20-1	TRBJ1-2	-	-
TGTGCCAGTCTAGAGACGGATAACTATGGCTACACCTTC	CASLETDNYGYTF	TRBV19	TRBJ1-2	-	-
TGTGCCAGCAGCCCCACTAGCGGGAACACCGGGGAGCTGTTTTTT	CASSPTSGNTGELFF	TRBV7-9	TRBJ2-2	TRBD2	-
TGTGCCAGCAGGTGGGGGGAGAACTTCAATGAGCAGTTCTTC	CASRWGENFNEQFF	TRBV6-5	TRBJ2-1	-	-
TGTGCCAGCAGCTTAGGTCTCGGGAGTAACTACGAGCAGTACTTC	CASSLGLGSNYEQYF	TRBV7-2	TRBJ2-7	-	-
TGTGCCAGCAGCCAAGGACTAGGGGTCCATGAGCAGTTCTTC	CASSQGLGVHEQFF	TRBV3-1/TRBV3-2	TRBJ2-1	-	-
TGTGCCAGCAGCCCCGGTTGGGCATCCTACGAGCAGTACTTC	CASSPGWASYEQYF	TRBV7-2	TRBJ2-7	-	once
TGTGCCAGCAGAATTGACAGGGGCATGAACACTGAAGCTTTCTTT	CASRIDRGMNTEAFF	TRBV11-2	TRBJ1-1	TRBD1	-
TGTGCCAGCAGCTTGCTGGGGACTAGCTTCGACAATGAGCAGTTCTTC	CASSLLGTSFDNEQFF	TRBV5-6	TRBJ2-1	TRBD2	-
TGTGCCAGTCTCGGACAGGGGCTGGATGGCTACACCTTC	CASLGQGLDGYTF	TRBV4-2	TRBJ1-2	TRBD1	-
TGTGCCAGCAGCTTAGGGGGACTAGCGGGAGGGGGCACAGATACGCAGTATTTT	CASSLGGLAGGGTDTQYF	TRBV11-2	TRBJ2-3	TRBD2	-
TGCAGCGTTGAAAGTGACAGTTTCTACGAGCAGTACTTC	CSVESDSFYEQYF	TRBV29-1	TRBJ2-7	-	-
TGTGCCAGCAGCTTAACAGGGATTGATGGCTACACCTTC	CASSLTGIDGYTF	TRBV7-9	TRBJ1-2	-	-
TGTGCCAGAAGCCCATTTCCGGGACAGGGGGTACCTCTCTACGAGCAGTACTTC	CARSPFPGQGVPLYEQYF	TRBV5-3	TRBJ2-7	TRBD1	-
TGTGCCACCAGCAGAAGGCGCGGGGACGAGCAGTACTTC	CATSRRRGDEQYF	TRBV15	TRBJ2-7	-	-
TGTGCCAGTAGTATCGGGGGAAACACCGGGGAGCTGTTTTTT	CASSIGGNTGELFF	TRBV19	TRBJ2-2	-	-
TGTGCCACCAGCAGAGGGGACAGGGGGCCCAGTGGCTACACCTTC	CATSRGDRGPSGYTF	TRBV15	TRBJ1-2	TRBD1	-
TGTGCCAGCAGCTCTGTCGGACTAGAGGAGACCCAGTACTTC	CASSSVGLEETQYF	TRBV5-6	TRBJ2-5	TRBD2	-
TGTGCCAGCTCAGGACAGGGGAACACCGGGGAGCTGTTTTTT	CASSGQGNTGELFF	TRBV18	TRBJ2-2	TRBD1	-
TGTGCTTCCCGGGACAGGGGGGACGAGCAGTACTTC	CASRDRGDEQYF	TRBV19	TRBJ2-7	TRBD1	-